These 3 T cell receptor beta chains were all obtained from the same sample, sequenced in a study of T-cell memory formation after mild COVID-19. TCRdb reprocessed the 5' RACE reads via MiXCR and lists one record per CDR3 protein. The sample lists roughly 130,000 distinct CDR3 sequences, roughly 6% occurring once. The sequencing input was PBMCs or a T cell subset sorted from them (not recorded which). Receptor source: an adult woman who had mild COVID-19 (a few samples of this study predate the infection). Cell type and time point are not known.

The rearrangement links TRBV12-3 or TRBV12-4 to TRBJ2-6, with 8 bases that match TRBD1. This CDR3 has 16 amino acids. V was clipped by 6 bases and J by 2 bases; unmatched bases: 6. DNA of the CDR3: TGTGCCAGCAGACTCAGGGGGCTGGCTGGGGCCAACGTCCTGACTTTC. Its translation: CASRLRGLAGANVLTF.

This clonotype was detected a few times. This chain connects TRBV12-3 or TRBV12-4 to TRBJ1-1, with 8 positions matching TRBD1. The J segment lost 0 bases and the V segment lost 5 bases, leaving 2 bases of the junction unmatched. This CDR3 is 14 amino acids long. The CDR3 nucleotides are TGTGCCAGCAGTAACAGGGGGATGAACACTGAAGCTTTCTTT. As protein: CASSNRGMNTEAFF.

This chain uses TRBV27 with TRBJ1-1; D may be TRBD1 (5 bases). Germline V gene data show CDR1 as MNHEY and CDR2 as SMNVEV (reference sequence). The CDR3 has 14 residues. The V end lost 2 bases, the J end lost 3 bases, and 10 bases lay between the germline ends. Written as DNA, the CDR3 is TGTGCCAGCAGTTTAACAGGACCAGACACTGAAGCTTTCTTT. This encodes CASSLTGPDTEAFF.